The entry below describes one T cell receptor (beta chain). The target antigen is unknown. The germline gives CDR1 LNHDA, CDR2 SQIVND (reference sequence). Trimming stripped 11 bases from V and 0 bases from J, with 15 bases between. This CDR3 is built from 14 residues. A previously described protocol, modified, built RNA-based TCR cDNA libraries. Original analysis: Each library had roughly 2 to 3.6 million CDR3 reads and about 90,000 to nearly 500,000 clonotypes. In TCRdb, the 5' RACE reads were re-called with MiXCR into one record per CDR3 protein. TCRdb, rather than the study authors, made the V and J calls. The table includes roughly 380,000 distinct CDR3 sequences, about 28% detected once. This record comes from a study of identical twins' blood T cells. The overall study: Roughly six alpha and roughly six beta libraries together yielded tens of millions of reads.

Whole-study findings and limits: Each donor's most abundant TCRbeta clonotypes shared more CDR3 sequences with her twin than unrelated donors.

The receptor was derived from a woman aged 18-55 years in good health. The chain employs TRBV19 and TRBJ2-3; maybe TRBD1 (5 bases). The specimen was PBMCs. CDR3 sequence: CAASSDSSTDTQYF. The CDR3 DNA follows: TGTGCCGCCTCAAGTGACAGTAGCACAGATACGCAGTATTTT.